The TCR beta chain under discussion was sequenced for a study of somatic mutations in cytotoxic T cells in rheumatoid arthritis. General observations from the study: Within 8 of 65 patients, the single biggest CD8+ clone made up more than 20% of CD8+ cells. Unidentified antigens were the targets of the expanded CD8+ clones. Measurement of CD8+ T-cell clonality revealed no significant difference between rheumatoid arthritis patients and age-matched healthy controls.

TCRdb's table, derived via immunoSEQ multiplex PCR, lists solely in-frame clones and lacks some. Of roughly 16,000 clones listed, 60% to 85% were seen once; the top ten hold 10% to 15%. Worth noting for this clone: Its target is unknown.

This CDR3 region has 14 residues. Per the germline V gene, CDR1 is SGDLS and CDR2 is YYNGEE. Trimming stripped 3 bases from V and 2 bases from J, with 11 bases between. This sequence joins TRBV9 and TRBJ2-5, with a possible D match to TRBD2 (6 bases). The sequence was collected from an adult with rheumatoid arthritis. Sequencing used CD8+ T cells sorted from blood. The CDR3 spells CASSGGAGQETQYF. CDR3 bases: TGTGCCAGCAGCGGCGGGGCAGGACAAGAGACCCAGTACTTC. The full variable domain, with the rest looked up from reference TRBV9 and TRBJ2-5, is DSGVTQTPKHLITATGQRVTLRCSPRSGDLSVYWYQQSLDQGLQFLIQYYNGEERAKGNILERFSAQQFPDLHSELNLSSLELGDSALYFCASSGGAGQETQYFGPGTRLLVL.